This T cell receptor beta chain is from a study of blood T cells in healthy people across ages (dated by TCRdb to about 2015). Describing the broader study: In model experiments, template switching captured about one uniquely barcoded TCR beta cDNA molecule for every two T cells. To track age-related changes in TCR beta repertoire diversity, the study relied on deep sequencing normalized with unique cDNA molecular identifiers. Four age groups were formed from the donors: young (average 16 years), middle-aged (approximately 40), aged (roughly 56) and long-lived (82). To avoid experimental bias, donors of different ages were spread randomly across the sequencing lanes. Two additional independent replicas of 1 million unique cDNA reads from the same blood draw were analyzed for two donors (one aged 18 to 30 and one aged 80 or older).

Donors were 35 to 40 systemically healthy Caucasian individuals from Russia aged roughly 6 to 90 years. Each donor gave about 9.2 milliliters of peripheral blood, drawn into EDTA-treated Vacutainer tubes. Ficoll-Paque density-gradient centrifugation was used to isolate PBMCs, with at least 7 million per sample. Total RNA, at least 6 micrograms per sample, was extracted from PBMCs with Trizol reagent. Naive CD45RAhigh/CD27high T cell percentages were measured by flow cytometry on a PBMC aliquot from every donor. Library method: 5' RACE. Instrument used: Illumina HiSeq 2500. A second about 6 to 11 cycle PCR used a sample-barcoded 5' primer and a J-beta primer mix. A template-switch 5' adaptor carrying 12 random nucleotides introduced a unique molecular identifier onto each TCR beta cDNA molecule. At least 3 million CDR3-containing paired-end reads were obtained from each sample. All of the RNA was converted into first-strand cDNA using the Mint cDNA synthesis kit, with a TRBC-specific oligonucleotide serving as the primer. Following uracil-DNA glycosylase treatment, all cDNA underwent a first 18-cycle PCR with the universal primers M1SS and BC2_uni_R. Processing in the source paper ran as follows. For normalization, 1 million high-quality reads, each with a distinct molecular identifier, were randomly selected from each sample. Instead of being binned into consensus sequences, reads that shared molecular identifiers were thrown out. MiTCR, run with a Q25 quality threshold and the strictest error-elimination algorithm, handled CDR3 identification, clonotype clustering and error correction. Lower-bound total TCR beta diversity was estimated with a nonparametric unseen species model using Euler transformation. TCRdb redid the processing of the public reads, applying fastp at Q25 and MiXCR, and retained in-frame beta chains. Entries that share a CDR3 protein sequence are merged under the most common genes and DNA. The V and J calls follow TCRdb's processing rather than the paper's. This sample lists about 1,400,000 distinct CDR3 sequences; roughly 60% were detected once. Under 8.5% of the sample comes from the top ten.

Note on this clonotype: Its binding antigen is unknown. Base qualities are not provided; no much larger clone lies one nucleotide away.

The paper's findings and limits, for the study overall: Because the CMV infection status of the donors was unknown, age-related changes in expanded clonotypes may potentially have been confounded. Observed TCR beta diversity per million T cells fell roughly linearly with age, and a significant reduction was already apparent by age roughly 40. Compared with the aged group, the long-lived group had more naive CD4+ T cells, fewer expanded clones and increased TCR diversity, suggesting age selection. Observed TCR beta diversity correlated strongly with the percentage of naive T cells measured by flow cytometry. Since profiling was done on bulk unsorted PBMCs, naive and antigen-experienced compartments could not be conclusively compared. Estimates of total diversity based on one million sequenced T cells were considered lower bounds and underestimates.

Reading the germline V gene gives CDR1 SGHRS and CDR2 YFSETQ. V ends up 3 bases short and J 2 bases short, with an unmatched junction base count of 7. The CDR3 measures 16 amino acids from cysteine to phenylalanine. Kept here is only the CDR3 DNA, which spans 48 bases and is read in frame from base 1. The V and J segments used are TRBV5-1 and TRBJ2-1; 8 bases in the middle match TRBD2. This TCR was recovered from a man between 18 and 29 years old in good health. Sample: blood. The DNA is TGCGCCAGCAGCTCATATAGCGGGAAGACCTACAATGAGCAGTTCTTC. Its coded protein is CASSSYSGKTYNEQFF.